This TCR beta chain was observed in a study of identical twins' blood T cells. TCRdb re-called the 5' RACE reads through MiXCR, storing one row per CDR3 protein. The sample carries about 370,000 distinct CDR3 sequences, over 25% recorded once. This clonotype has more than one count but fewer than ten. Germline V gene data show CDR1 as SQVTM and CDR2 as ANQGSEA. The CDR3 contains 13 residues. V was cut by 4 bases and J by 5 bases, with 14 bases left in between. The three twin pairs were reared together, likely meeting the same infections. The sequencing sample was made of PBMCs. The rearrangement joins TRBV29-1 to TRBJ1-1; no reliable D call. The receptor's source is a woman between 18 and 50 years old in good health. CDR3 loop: CSVAFGMGTEAFF. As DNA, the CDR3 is TGCAGCGTTGCTTTCGGAATGGGGACTGAAGCTTTCTTT.